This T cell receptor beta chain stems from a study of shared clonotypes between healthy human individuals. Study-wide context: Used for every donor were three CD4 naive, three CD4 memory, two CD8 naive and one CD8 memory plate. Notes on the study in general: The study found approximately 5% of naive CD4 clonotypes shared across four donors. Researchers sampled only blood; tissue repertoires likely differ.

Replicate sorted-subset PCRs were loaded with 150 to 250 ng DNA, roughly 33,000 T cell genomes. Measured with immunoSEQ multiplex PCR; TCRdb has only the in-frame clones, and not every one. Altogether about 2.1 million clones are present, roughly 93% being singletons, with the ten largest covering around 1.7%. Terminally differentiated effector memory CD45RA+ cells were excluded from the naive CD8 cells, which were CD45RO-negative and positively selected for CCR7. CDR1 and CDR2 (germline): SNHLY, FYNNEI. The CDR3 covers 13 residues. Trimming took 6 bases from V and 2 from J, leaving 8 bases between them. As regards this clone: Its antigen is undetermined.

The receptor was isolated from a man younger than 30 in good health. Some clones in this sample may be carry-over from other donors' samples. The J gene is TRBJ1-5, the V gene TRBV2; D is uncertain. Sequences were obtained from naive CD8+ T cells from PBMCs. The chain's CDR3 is CASRDIRNQPQHF. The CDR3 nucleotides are TGTGCCAGCAGAGATATCCGCAATCAGCCCCAGCATTTT.